These 24 T cell receptor beta chains were all obtained from the same sample, sequenced in a study of memory CD4+ T cells and cytomegalovirus serostatus. Using immunoSEQ multiplex PCR, the repertoire was profiled, and TCRdb retains in-frame clones only, with some absent. The sample yields 56,000 or so clones, 82% seen once. The sort gate was single viable CD3+CD4+CD8-CD45RO+ cells for memory CD4+ T cells. The sequenced sample was memory CD4+ T cells from blood. These receptors were taken from an adult in good health and CMV-seronegative.

The rearrangement uses TRBV9 and TRBJ1-6; D not resolved. This CDR3 has 14 amino acids. V lost 3 bases, J lost 5 bases, and 9 bases lay in between. Germline V CDR1 and CDR2: SGDLS, YYNGEE. The CDR3 nucleotides are TGTGCCAGCAGCGCCGACACCCATAATTCACCCCTCCACTTT. It specifies CASSADTHNSPLHF.

This chain uses TRBV9 with TRBJ2-3, with D possibly TRBD2 on 6 matching bases. Trimming left V 0 bases short and J 2 bases short, with 7 bases between. Germline CDR1 and CDR2: SGDLS and YYNGEE. CDR3 length: 14 amino acids. CDR3 protein: CASSVAGDTDTQYF. The CDR3 DNA reads as TGTGCCAGCAGCGTAGCGGGGGACACAGATACGCAGTATTTT.

This chain links TRBV10-3 with TRBJ1-2, with no clear D. CDR3 length: 13 amino acids. Trimming left V 7 bases short and J 4 bases short, with 13 bases between. The germline gives CDR1 ENHRY, CDR2 SYGVKD. CDR3 DNA sequence: TGTGCCATCACACCGCAGGAATTCTATGGCTACACCTTC. This encodes CAITPQEFYGYTF.

This clone showed up just once. The CDR3: CASSKDTHQPQHF. In DNA, the CDR3 is TGTGCCAGCAGTAAGGACACCCATCAGCCCCAGCATTTT. V is TRBV5-6 and J is TRBJ1-5, with a weak D call TRBD1 (5 bases). V lost 5 bases, J lost 5 bases, and 11 bases lay in between. The CDR3 totals 13 residues. Per germline, CDR1 SGHDT and CDR2 YYEEEE.

This clone was picked up one time. The chain carries TRBV7-2 and TRBJ2-7; 7 nucleotides agree with TRBD1. J gave up 1 base and V 5 bases, and 8 bases lay outside the gene matches. Germline lookup yields CDR1 SGHTA and CDR2 FQGNSA. The CDR3 extends over 15 amino acids. DNA for the CDR3: TGTGCCAGCAGCCCCCGGACAGGAGGTTCCTACGAGCAGTACTTC. Its protein is CASSPRTGGSYEQYF.

The V and J genes are TRBV5-1 and TRBJ2-1, with 9 bases identical to TRBD2. Germline lookup yields CDR1 SGHRS and CDR2 YFSETQ. V trimming: 0 bases; J trimming: 7 bases; junction bases outside the gene matches: 5. The CDR3 loop spans 15 amino acids. DNA of the CDR3: TGCGCCAGCAGCTTGGACGCGGGGGGGTGGAATGAGCAGTTCTTC. It specifies CASSLDAGGWNEQFF.

The chain has TRBV4-2 and TRBJ2-1; 10 bases fit TRBD2. This CDR3 comprises 14 residues. CDR1 is LGHNA, CDR2 YNFKEQ, per germline. J gave up 10 bases and V 4 bases, and 7 bases lay outside the gene matches. The CDR3, as DNA: TGTGCCAGCAGCCTCGGGACTAGCGAGCCCGAGCAGTTCTTC. Residues: CASSLGTSEPEQFF.

V gene TRBV7-3 combines with J gene TRBJ2-2, with TRBD2 as a possible D gene (6 bases). With 5 bases removed from V and 6 bases from J, the gap between germline ends came to 22 bases. The CDR3 has 17 residues. CDR1 and CDR2 from the germline V gene are SGHTA and FQGTGA. The CDR3 loop reads CASSPGERVFGSGELFF. CDR3 DNA sequence: TGTGCCAGCAGCCCCGGGGAGCGGGTCTTCGGGTCCGGGGAGCTGTTTTTT. The full variable domain, in which reference TRBV7-3 and TRBJ2-2 provide the parts outside the CDR3, is GAGVSQTPSNKVTEKGKYVELRCDPISGHTALYWYRQSLGQGPEFLIYFQGTGAADDSGLPNDRFFAVRPEGSVSTLKIQRTERGDSAVYLCASSPGERVFGSGELFFGEGSRLTVL.

The rearrangement links TRBV19 to TRBJ1-2; D gene ambiguous. V shed 8 bases and J shed 2 bases, with 18 bases lying between them. The germline V gene has CDR1 LNHDA and CDR2 SQIVND (reference sequence). This CDR3 region has 15 residues. The CDR3 sequence is CASRLRPRLNYGYTF. The CDR3 bases are TGTGCCAGTCGGCTACGCCCCCGGTTGAACTATGGCTACACCTTC.

The chain joins TRBV6-6 to TRBJ1-4, with 7 positions matching TRBD1. CDR3 size: 16 residues. CDR1 MNHNY and CDR2 SVGAGI come from the germline V gene (reference sequence). Losses at the gene ends were 5 bases for V and 4 bases for J; bases not matched to a gene: 10. CDR3 nucleotides: TGTGCCAGCAGTACCTTCACCGGGACAGATAATGAAAAACTGTTTTTT. It encodes CASSTFTGTDNEKLFF.

This clone was observed a handful of times. The chain joins TRBV30 to TRBJ1-1; 7 bases match TRBD1. V shed 5 bases and J 3 bases; nucleotides not matched to a gene: 15. Per germline, CDR1 GTSNPN and CDR2 SVGIG (reference sequence). This CDR3 is 16 amino acids long. CDR3 nucleotide sequence: TGTGCCTGGTCTATGATAGGGGGCCCTAGGCACACTGAAGCTTTCTTT. Amino acids: CAWSMIGGPRHTEAFF.

The rearrangement uses TRBV7-2 and TRBJ2-3; no clear D gene. This CDR3 region has 14 residues. V lost 5 bases and J lost 1, with 10 bases in between. CDR1 and CDR2 (germline): SGHTA, FQGNSA. CDR3 nucleotide sequence: TGTGCCAGCAGCCCTGATTCTCGCACAGATACGCAGTATTTT. Translating gives CASSPDSRTDTQYF.

The CDR3 nucleotides read TGTGCCAGCAGCTTGGAAGGCAGGGGAGTCTATGGCTACACCTTC. Amino acids: CASSLEGRGVYGYTF. The rearrangement joins TRBV5-6 to TRBJ1-2, with D maybe TRBD1 (6 bases). The CDR3 loop spans 15 amino acids. Germline loops: CDR1 SGHDT, CDR2 YYEEEE. The V and J ends lost 0 bases and 4 bases respectively, with 13 bases between them.

The chain has TRBV4-1 and TRBJ1-6; D gene ambiguous. Trimming pared 0 bases from V and 6 bases from J, leaving 6 bases between. CDR1 and CDR2 (germline): MGHRA, YSYEKL. CDR3 length: 14 residues. CDR3: CASSQDPSNSPLHF. In DNA form, the CDR3 reads TGCGCCAGCAGCCAAGATCCGAGTAATTCACCCCTCCACTTT.

The chain has TRBV4-1 and TRBJ2-3; a weak D match, TRBD1 (6 bases). The CDR3 totals 16 residues. Trimming removed 1 base from V and 0 bases from J, with 11 bases in between. CDR1 MGHRA and CDR2 YSYEKL come from the germline V gene. The CDR3 sequence is CASSQANRASTDTQYF. The CDR3 DNA reads as TGCGCCAGCAGCCAAGCAAACAGGGCTAGCACAGATACGCAGTATTTT.

The chain's CDR3 is CASGGSYNEQFF. The CDR3 DNA follows: TGTGCCAGCGGCGGCAGCTACAATGAGCAGTTCTTC. This chain links TRBV9 with TRBJ2-1; D remains ambiguous. The CDR3 loop spans 12 amino acids. Germline CDR1 and CDR2: SGDLS and YYNGEE. Trimming removed 7 bases at V and 3 bases at J, with 8 bases between.

The CDR3 region is CASSSRTGGTEAFF. CDR3 in DNA: TGTGCCAGCAGCTCCCGGACAGGGGGTACTGAAGCTTTCTTT. This sequence joins TRBV7-2 and TRBJ1-1, with 10 bases lining up with TRBD1. Per the germline V gene, CDR1 is SGHTA and CDR2 is FQGNSA. The CDR3 is 14 amino acids. V gave up 4 bases and J gave up 5 bases; unmatched junction bases: 4.

The rearrangement joins TRBV19 to TRBJ2-5; D is possibly TRBD1 or TRBD2 (5 bases each). The CDR3 length is 14 residues. Germline CDR1 and CDR2: LNHDA and SQIVND (reference sequence). V was shortened by 5 bases and J by 5 bases, with 15 bases between the two germline ends. In DNA form, the CDR3 reads TGTGCCAGTAGTCCCCGGTTCAGGGAGGAGACCCAGTACTTC. It encodes CASSPRFREETQYF.

J is TRBJ2-6 and V is TRBV5-6; a weak D match, TRBD1 (5 bases). Trimming cost V 2 bases and J 2 bases, with 14 bases left between them. The CDR3 is 17 amino acids. Per germline, CDR1 SGHDT and CDR2 YYEEEE. The CDR3 DNA sequence: TGTGCCAGCAGCTTTAGGCAGGGCATCGCTGGGGCCAACGTCCTGACTTTC. It yields the protein CASSFRQGIAGANVLTF.

This clone showed up just a few times. The J gene is TRBJ1-1, the V gene TRBV7-9; 9 bases map to TRBD1. The CDR3 runs to 14 residues. The germline gives CDR1 SEHNR, CDR2 FQNEAQ (reference sequence). V was clipped by 5 bases and J by 1 base; unmatched bases: 2. CDR3 in DNA: TGTGCCAGCAGCCAACAGGGGGCGAACACTGAAGCTTTCTTT. Encoded protein: CASSQQGANTEAFF. The full variable domain, rest sourced from reference TRBV7-9 and TRBJ1-1, is DTGVSQNPRHKITKRGQNVTFRCDPISEHNRLYWYRQTLGQGPEFLTYFQNEAQLEKSRLLSDRFSAERPKGSFSTLEIQRTEQGDSAMYLCASSQQGANTEAFFGQGTRLTVV.

V usage is TRBV30 and J usage is TRBJ2-7; D possibly corresponds to TRBD1 (5 bases). Germline-derived CDR1 and CDR2 are GTSNPN and SVGIG (reference sequence). This CDR3 spans 14 amino acids. Trimming removed 0 bases from V and 2 bases from J, with 11 bases in between. CDR3 residues: CAWSVLAGPYEQYF. Here the CDR3 DNA reads TGTGCCTGGAGTGTACTGGCAGGGCCCTACGAGCAGTACTTC.

The V call is TRBV25-1, the J call TRBJ2-5; 14 bases are shared with TRBD2. The J call may be wrong; the DNA end is better matched by TRBJ2-7. CDR1 and CDR2 (germline): MGHDK, SYGVNS. This CDR3 comprises 18 residues. The CDR3 DNA reads TGTGCCAGCAGTGGGGGGGGACTAGCGGGGGACTTTTCCTACGAGCAGTACTTC. Translating gives CASSGGGLAGDFSYEQYF.

The chain links TRBV10-3 to TRBJ2-7; 7 positions agree with TRBD1. This CDR3 spans 15 amino acids. CDR1 ENHRY and CDR2 SYGVKD come from the germline V gene. The J segment lost 7 bases and the V segment lost 4 bases, leaving 13 bases of the junction unmatched. CDR3 nucleotides: TGTGCCATCAGTGCTGAAGTAGGGACAGCTGAGGAGCAGTACTTC. The encoded protein is CAISAEVGTAEEQYF.

The rearrangement joins TRBV10-3 to TRBJ2-5, with TRBD1 matching 10 bases. CDR3 length equals 16 residues. V was pared by 4 bases and J by 5 bases, with 10 bases of the junction left unmatched. CDR1 is ENHRY, CDR2 SYGVKD, per germline. The CDR3, as DNA: TGTGCCATCAGTGGATCCGGGACAGGGGTTCGGGAGACCCAGTACTTC. Translation: CAISGSGTGVRETQYF.